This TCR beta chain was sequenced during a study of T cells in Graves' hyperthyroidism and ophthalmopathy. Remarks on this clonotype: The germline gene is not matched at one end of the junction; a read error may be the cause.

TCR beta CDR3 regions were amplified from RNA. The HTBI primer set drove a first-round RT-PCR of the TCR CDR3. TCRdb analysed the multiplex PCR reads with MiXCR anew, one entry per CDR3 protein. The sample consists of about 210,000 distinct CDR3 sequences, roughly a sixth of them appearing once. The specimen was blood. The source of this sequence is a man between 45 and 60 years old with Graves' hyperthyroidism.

CDR3 region: CSIEKGNTIYF. As DNA, the CDR3 is TGCAGCATTGAAAAGGGGAACACCATATATTTT. V and J are TRBV29-1 and TRBJ1-3; D possibly corresponds to TRBD1 (5 bases). This CDR3 spans 11 amino acids. CDR1 is SQVTM and CDR2 is ANQGSEA in the germline V gene. Variable domain in full (rest from reference TRBV29-1 and TRBJ1-3): SAVISQKPSRDICQRGTSLTIQCQVDSQVTMMFWYRQQPGQSLTLIATANQGSEATYESGFVIDKFPISRPNLTFSTLTVSNMSPEDSSIYLCSIEKGNTIYFGEGSWLTVV.